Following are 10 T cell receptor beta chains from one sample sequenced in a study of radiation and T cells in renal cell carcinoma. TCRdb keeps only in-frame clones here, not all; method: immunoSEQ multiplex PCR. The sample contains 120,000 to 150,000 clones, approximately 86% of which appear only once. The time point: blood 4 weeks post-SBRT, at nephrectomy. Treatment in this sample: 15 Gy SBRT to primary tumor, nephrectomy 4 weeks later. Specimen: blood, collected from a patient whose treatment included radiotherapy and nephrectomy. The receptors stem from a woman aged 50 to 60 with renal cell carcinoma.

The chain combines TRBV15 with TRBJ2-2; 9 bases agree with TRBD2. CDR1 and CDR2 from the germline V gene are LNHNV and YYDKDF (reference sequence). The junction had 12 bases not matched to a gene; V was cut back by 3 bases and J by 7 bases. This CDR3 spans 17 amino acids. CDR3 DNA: TGTGCCACCAGCAGTTACTCCGGCGGGAGGGCCAACGGGGAGCTGTTTTTT. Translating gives CATSSYSGGRANGELFF. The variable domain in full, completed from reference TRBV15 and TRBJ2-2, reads DAMVIQNPRYQVTQFGKPVTLSCSQTLNHNVMYWYQQKSSQAPKLLFHYYDKDFNNEADTPDNFQSRRPNTSFCFLDIRSPGLGDTAMYLCATSSYSGGRANGELFFGEGSRLTVL.

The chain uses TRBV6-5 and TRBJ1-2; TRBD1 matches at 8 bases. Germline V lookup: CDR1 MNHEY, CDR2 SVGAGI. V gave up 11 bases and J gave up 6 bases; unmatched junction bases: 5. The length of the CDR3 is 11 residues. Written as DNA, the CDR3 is TGTGCCGGGACAGGTCGGGATGGCTACACCTTC. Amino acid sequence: CAGTGRDGYTF.

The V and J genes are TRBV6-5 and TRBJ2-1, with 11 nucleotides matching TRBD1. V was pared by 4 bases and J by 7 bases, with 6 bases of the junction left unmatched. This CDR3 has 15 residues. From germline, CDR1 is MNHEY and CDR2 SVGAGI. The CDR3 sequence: CASSFPGQGVNEQFF. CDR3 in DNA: TGTGCCAGCAGTTTCCCGGGACAGGGGGTGAATGAGCAGTTCTTC.

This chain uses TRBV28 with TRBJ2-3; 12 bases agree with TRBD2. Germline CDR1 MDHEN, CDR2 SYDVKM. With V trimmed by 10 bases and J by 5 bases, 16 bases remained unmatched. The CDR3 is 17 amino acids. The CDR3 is CAITPPASGRERDTQYF. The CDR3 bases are TGTGCCATCACCCCCCCCGCTAGCGGGAGGGAAAGAGATACGCAGTATTTT.

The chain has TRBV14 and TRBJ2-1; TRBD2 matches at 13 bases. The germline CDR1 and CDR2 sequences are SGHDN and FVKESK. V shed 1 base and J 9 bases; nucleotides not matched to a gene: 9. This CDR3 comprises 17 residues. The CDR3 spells CASSQGPGLAGFGEQFF. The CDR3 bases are TGTGCCAGCAGCCAAGGGCCGGGACTAGCGGGATTTGGTGAGCAGTTCTTC.

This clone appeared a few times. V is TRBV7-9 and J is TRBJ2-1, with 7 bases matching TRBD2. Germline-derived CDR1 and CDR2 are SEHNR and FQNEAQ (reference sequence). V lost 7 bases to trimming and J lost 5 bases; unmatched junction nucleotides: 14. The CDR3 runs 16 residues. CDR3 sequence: CASTRVGGSYHNEQFF. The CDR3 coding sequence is TGTGCCAGCACTCGGGTGGGCGGGAGTTACCACAATGAGCAGTTCTTC.

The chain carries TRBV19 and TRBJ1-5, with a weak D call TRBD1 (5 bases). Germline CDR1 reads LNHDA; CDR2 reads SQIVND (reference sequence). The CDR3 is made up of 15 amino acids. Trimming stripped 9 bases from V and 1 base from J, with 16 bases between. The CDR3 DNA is TGTGCCAGCCAACGGGGGGGAGGCAGCAATCAGCCCCAGCATTTT. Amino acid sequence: CASQRGGGSNQPQHF. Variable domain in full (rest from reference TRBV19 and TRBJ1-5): DGGITQSPKYLFRKEGQNVTLSCEQNLNHDAMYWYRQDPGQGLRLIYYSQIVNDFQKGDIAEGYSVSREKKESFPLTVTSAQKNPTAFYLCASQRGGGSNQPQHFGDGTRLSIL.

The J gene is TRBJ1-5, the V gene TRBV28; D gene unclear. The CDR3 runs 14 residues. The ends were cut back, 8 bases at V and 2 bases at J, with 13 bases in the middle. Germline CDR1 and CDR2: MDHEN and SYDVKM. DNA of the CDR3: TGTGCCAGCTACCCCCCCTCGGGCAATCAGCCCCAGCATTTT. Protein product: CASYPPSGNQPQHF.

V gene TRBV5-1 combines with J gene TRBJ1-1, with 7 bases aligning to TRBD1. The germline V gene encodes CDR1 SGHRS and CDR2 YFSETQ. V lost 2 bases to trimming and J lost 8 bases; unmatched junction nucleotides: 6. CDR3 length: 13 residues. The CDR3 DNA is TGCGCCAGCAGCTTAGCGACAGGGCCGGAAGCTTTCTTT. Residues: CASSLATGPEAFF.

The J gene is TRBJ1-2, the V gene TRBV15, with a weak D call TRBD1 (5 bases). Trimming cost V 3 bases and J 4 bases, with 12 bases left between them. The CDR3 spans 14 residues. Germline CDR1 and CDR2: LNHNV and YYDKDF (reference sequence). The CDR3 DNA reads TGTGCCACCAGCAGGGAAAGGGGCGCCTATGGCTACACCTTC. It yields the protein CATSRERGAYGYTF.